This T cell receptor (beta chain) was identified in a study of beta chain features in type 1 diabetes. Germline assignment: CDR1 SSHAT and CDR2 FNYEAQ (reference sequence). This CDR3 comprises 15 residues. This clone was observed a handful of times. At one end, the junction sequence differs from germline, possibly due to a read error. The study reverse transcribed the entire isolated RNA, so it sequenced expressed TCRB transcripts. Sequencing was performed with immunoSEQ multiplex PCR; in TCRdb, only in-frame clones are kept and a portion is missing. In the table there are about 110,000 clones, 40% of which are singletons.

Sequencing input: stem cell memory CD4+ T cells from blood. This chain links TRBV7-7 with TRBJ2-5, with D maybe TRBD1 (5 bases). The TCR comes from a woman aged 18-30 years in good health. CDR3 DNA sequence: TGTGCTAGCAGCTCCTCAACAGGATTGCAAGAGACCCAGTACTTC. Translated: CASSSSTGLQETQYF.